A single sample gave rise to the 31 T cell receptor beta chains below, sequenced in a study of T cell responses to AZD1222 COVID-19 vaccine. Only in-frame clones appear in the TCRdb table, and some are missing; sequencing was by immunoSEQ multiplex PCR. This table has approximately 50,000 clones, 80% to 90% appearing once. The input for sequencing was peripheral blood, taken on day 0 of AZD1222 vaccination. All receptors come from an adult in good health.

This chain uses TRBV3-1 (or the pseudogene TRBV3-2) with TRBJ2-5; weak D call: TRBD2 (7 bases). Germline V CDR1 and CDR2: LGHDT, YNNKEL (reference sequence). V was cut by 5 bases and J by 5 bases, with 18 bases left in between. This CDR3 contains 15 residues. CDR3 bases: TGTGCCAGCAGCGGGGAGGGGGGCCTCCGGGAGACCCAGTACTTC. Amino acid sequence: CASSGEGGLRETQYF.

This clone was counted once. This chain connects TRBV3-1 (or the pseudogene TRBV3-2) to TRBJ1-6; 10 nucleotides match TRBD1. V was clipped by 3 bases and J by 0 bases; unmatched bases: 8. The CDR3 totals 19 residues. Per germline, CDR1 LGHDT and CDR2 YNNKEL (reference sequence). CDR3 loop: CASSQRTGGLGSYNSPLHF. The CDR3 nucleotides are TGTGCCAGCAGCCAGCGGACAGGGGGGCTAGGCTCCTATAATTCACCCCTCCACTTT.

The chain links TRBV12-3 or TRBV12-4 to TRBJ1-1; D is uncertain. This CDR3 has 12 amino acids. V was shortened by 2 bases and J by 8 bases, with 9 bases between the two germline ends. In nucleotides, the CDR3 is TGTGCCAGCAGTTTATTGGCTGGCGAAGCTTTCTTT. As protein: CASSLLAGEAFF.

The chain carries TRBV6-5 and TRBJ1-4; a possible D gene is TRBD1 (5 bases). The CDR3 runs to 14 residues. CDR1 MNHEY and CDR2 SVGAGI come from the germline V gene. Trimming removed 7 bases from V and 5 bases from J, with 14 bases in between. The CDR3 DNA is TGTGCCAGCACCAAGGGACGGGGGAATGAAAAACTGTTTTTT. This encodes CASTKGRGNEKLFF.

The chain has TRBV4-2 and TRBJ1-2; D gene unclear. CDR1 and CDR2 (germline): LGHNA, YNFKEQ. Trimming shortened V by 3 bases and J by 6 bases, and 11 bases separated the two germline ends. CDR3 length: 13 residues. CDR3 nucleotide sequence: TGTGCCAGCAGCCAGGTGGCGGGGAATGGCTACACCTTC. Protein product: CASSQVAGNGYTF.

The chain couples TRBV7-9 to TRBJ2-3; 10 bases are a match to TRBD2. The length of the CDR3 is 16 residues. After removal of 1 base from V and 6 bases from J, the junction contained 7 bases not matched to a gene. CDR1 SEHNR and CDR2 FQNEAQ come from the germline V gene (reference sequence). CDR3 protein: CASSLVELAGADTQYF. CDR3 sequence (DNA): TGTGCCAGCAGCTTAGTCGAGCTAGCGGGAGCCGATACGCAGTATTTT.

The chain combines TRBV12-3 or TRBV12-4 with TRBJ1-2; D remains unclear. Trimming removed 6 bases at V and 7 bases at J, with 15 bases between. The CDR3 covers 13 residues. The CDR3 DNA reads as TGTGCCAGCAGCCCATCCTTTCGGGTTGGCTACACCTTC. Translating it yields CASSPSFRVGYTF.

This clone showed up just once. The gene calls are TRBV6-5 and TRBJ1-2; the D gene is possibly TRBD1 (5 bases). V lost 0 bases to trimming and J lost 2 bases, with 13 bases between them. CDR1 and CDR2 (germline): MNHEY, SVGAGI. The CDR3 totals 16 residues. CDR3 sequence: CASSYSGVGGNYGYTF. The CDR3 nucleotides are TGTGCCAGCAGTTACTCGGGTGTCGGGGGGAACTATGGCTACACCTTC.

The J gene is TRBJ2-6, the V gene TRBV5-1; D is undetermined. The germline V gene has CDR1 SGHRS and CDR2 YFSETQ. Trimming took off 1 base at V and 1 base at J, with 6 bases between the two ends. This CDR3 is 15 amino acids long. The CDR3 spells CASSLWASGANVLTF. DNA of the CDR3: TGCGCCAGCAGCTTGTGGGCGTCTGGGGCCAACGTCCTGACTTTC.

This clone came up a few times. The chain employs TRBV3-1 (or the pseudogene TRBV3-2) and TRBJ2-5; 14 nucleotides match TRBD2. The CDR3 has 16 residues. V shed 6 bases, J shed 4 bases, and the junction held 7 bases outside the gene matches. Germline-derived CDR1 and CDR2 are LGHDT and YNNKEL (reference sequence). CDR3 in amino acids: CASRRLAGGGRETQYF. The DNA for the CDR3 is TGTGCCAGCAGACGACTAGCGGGAGGGGGTCGAGAGACCCAGTACTTC.

The chain uses TRBV7-9 and TRBJ1-2, with D uncertain. Germline V gene data show CDR1 as SEHNR and CDR2 as FQNEAQ (reference sequence). CDR3 length equals 12 residues. Trimming stripped 5 bases from V and 7 bases from J, with 11 bases between. This CDR3 is CASSPQTLGYTF. In nucleotides, the CDR3 is TGTGCCAGCAGCCCCCAGACACTTGGCTACACCTTC.

The chain has TRBV24-1 and TRBJ2-3; 7 positions agree with TRBD1. CDR1 KGHDR and CDR2 SFDVKD come from the germline V gene. CDR3 length: 14 amino acids. The J segment lost 8 bases and the V segment lost 4 bases, leaving 8 bases of the junction unmatched. CDR3 nucleotide sequence: TGTGCCACCAGTGACGCCACAGGGGTCGCTACGCAGTATTTT. Protein sequence: CATSDATGVATQYF.

The rearrangement uses TRBV11-3 and TRBJ2-1; TRBD2 aligns across 7 bases. Germline V gives CDR1 SGHNT, CDR2 YENEEA. The junction had 6 bases not matched to a gene; V was cut back by 5 bases and J by 5 bases. The CDR3 spans 14 residues. This chain's CDR3 is CASSGEGYHNEQFF. CDR3 DNA sequence: TGTGCCAGCAGCGGGGAGGGCTACCACAATGAGCAGTTCTTC.

V is TRBV7-9 and J is TRBJ2-7, with 12 bases aligning to TRBD1. Germline CDR1 and CDR2: SEHNR and FQNEAQ (reference sequence). The CDR3 covers 13 residues. The V segment lost 5 bases and the J segment 5 bases; nucleotides outside the gene matches: 1. The DNA of the CDR3 is TGTGCCAGCAGCGGGACAGGGGGCCACGAGCAGTACTTC. It codes for CASSGTGGHEQYF. The full variable domain, rest sourced from reference TRBV7-9 and TRBJ2-7, is DTGVSQNPRHKITKRGQNVTFRCDPISEHNRLYWYRQTLGQGPEFLTYFQNEAQLEKSRLLSDRFSAERPKGSFSTLEIQRTEQGDSAMYLCASSGTGGHEQYFGPGTRLTVT.

The chain employs TRBV4-3 and TRBJ2-1; no reliable D call. V shed 0 bases and J shed 4 bases, with 13 bases lying between them. The CDR3 has 16 amino acids. Germline lookup yields CDR1 LGHNA and CDR2 YSLEER. The CDR3 loop reads CASSQDIPELYNEQFF. The DNA of the CDR3 is TGCGCCAGCAGCCAAGACATACCAGAACTATACAATGAGCAGTTCTTC.

The chain carries TRBV10-3 and TRBJ2-1; D perhaps matches TRBD2 (6 bases). The germline V gene encodes CDR1 ENHRY and CDR2 SYGVKD. Trimming removed 0 bases from V and 0 bases from J, with 9 bases in between. The CDR3 has 16 residues. The CDR3 loop reads CAISESMTSSYNEQFF. The CDR3 DNA is TGTGCCATCAGTGAGTCGATGACTAGCTCCTACAATGAGCAGTTCTTC.

CDR3 in amino acids: CSVLSVGTQNEKLFF. The CDR3 DNA sequence: TGCAGCGTGCTGTCGGTCGGGACCCAAAATGAAAAACTGTTTTTT. J is TRBJ1-4 and V is TRBV29-1; the D gene is possibly TRBD1 (5 bases). Germline assignment: CDR1 SQVTM and CDR2 ANQGSEA. Trimming shortened V by 6 bases and J by 5 bases, and 19 bases separated the two germline ends. This CDR3 contains 15 residues.

This clone was picked up one time. CDR3 sequence: CASSYPPDRSSSYNEQFF. The CDR3 DNA reads as TGTGCCAGCAGTTATCCCCCGGACAGGTCGAGCTCCTACAATGAGCAGTTCTTC. The chain is built from TRBV6-2 or TRBV6-3 and TRBJ2-1; TRBD1 aligns across 7 bases. This CDR3 comprises 18 residues. Trimming took 3 bases from V and 0 from J; bases not matched to a gene: 11. CDR1 and CDR2 from the germline V gene are MNHEY and SVGEGT.

This chain connects TRBV7-9 to TRBJ2-1; D call uncertain. This CDR3 is 14 amino acids long. Trimming cost V 1 base and J 3 bases, with 7 bases left between them. Germline V gene sequence: CDR1 SEHNR, CDR2 FQNEAQ (reference sequence). In DNA form, the CDR3 reads TGTGCCAGCAGCTTAGAGGGAATCTACAATGAGCAGTTCTTC. Its translation is CASSLEGIYNEQFF.

The chain couples TRBV11-2 to TRBJ2-1; no definite D call. The CDR3 runs to 14 residues. Germline CDR1 reads SGHAT; CDR2 reads FQNNGV. V lost 5 bases to trimming and J lost 7 bases, with 15 bases between them. Here the CDR3 reads CASSNTGNRNEQFF. CDR3 bases: TGTGCCAGCAGCAATACGGGTAATAGGAATGAGCAGTTCTTC.

This clone was detected a few times. This chain uses TRBV5-8 with TRBJ2-3, with 11 bases lining up with TRBD2. The CDR3 is made up of 16 amino acids. The J segment lost 3 bases and the V segment lost 4 bases, leaving 7 bases of the junction unmatched. The germline CDR1 and CDR2 sequences are SGHTS and YDEGEE. The CDR3 bases are TGTGCCAGCAGCACCCTAGCGGGAGGCGGGACAGATACGCAGTATTTT. This codes for CASSTLAGGGTDTQYF. The full variable domain, completed using reference TRBV5-8 and TRBJ2-3, is EAGVTQSPTHLIKTRGQQATLRCSPISGHTSVYWYQQALGLGLQFLLWYDEGEERNRGNFPPRFSGRQFPNYSSELNVNALELEDSALYLCASSTLAGGGTDTQYFGPGTRLTVL.

On this clone: In the same sample, other DNA sequences code for this CDR3. The CDR3 sequence is CASSLAGGQETQYF. DNA of the CDR3: TGTGCCAGCAGTCTAGCGGGAGGGCAAGAGACCCAGTACTTC. The chain recombines TRBV6-5 with TRBJ2-5; 12 positions agree with TRBD2. The CDR3 has 14 amino acids. V was clipped by 5 bases and J by 2 bases; unmatched bases: 0. Germline CDR1 and CDR2: MNHEY and SVGAGI.

The genes are TRBV6-4 and TRBJ1-1; tentative D call: TRBD1 (6 bases). The CDR3 is 13 residues long. Germline-derived CDR1 and CDR2 are MRHNA and SNTAGT. Trimming stripped 4 bases from V and 5 bases from J, with 11 bases between. The CDR3 bases are TGTGCCAGCAGTGCAGGGGCGCGGACTGAAGCTTTCTTT. Its translation is CASSAGARTEAFF.

The chain uses TRBV4-1 and TRBJ2-7; no firm D call. The CDR3 spans 18 residues. Germline V gives CDR1 MGHRA, CDR2 YSYEKL. V lost 0 bases and J lost 0, with 18 bases in between. CDR3: CASSQEEVVAGNSYEQYF. CDR3 nucleotide sequence: TGCGCCAGCAGCCAAGAAGAGGTTGTTGCAGGCAACTCCTACGAGCAGTACTTC.

This clone occurred a few times. The gene calls are TRBV7-2 and TRBJ2-1; the match to TRBD2 covers 10 bases. Germline trimming cut 5 bases from V and 7 bases from J; bases unmatched to any gene: 8. The CDR3 extends over 15 amino acids. Germline assignment: CDR1 SGHTA and CDR2 FQGNSA. CDR3 region: CASSRTSGAGNEQFF. CDR3 in DNA: TGTGCCAGCAGCCGCACTAGCGGGGCGGGGAATGAGCAGTTCTTC. Complete variable domain (other parts from reference TRBV7-2 and TRBJ2-1): GAGVSQSPSNKVTEKGKDVELRCDPISGHTALYWYRQSLGQGLEFLIYFQGNSAPDKSGLPSDRFSAERTGGSVSTLTIQRTQQEDSAVYLCASSRTSGAGNEQFFGPGTRLTVL.

The chain is built from TRBV11-2 and TRBJ2-1, with 9 bases identical to TRBD2. The CDR3 runs to 16 residues. Germline V CDR1 and CDR2: SGHAT, FQNNGV. V was clipped by 1 base and J by 5 bases; unmatched bases: 6. The CDR3 nucleotides are TGTGCCAGCAGCTTAGGAACTAGCGGGTTAGACAATGAGCAGTTCTTC. Translation gives CASSLGTSGLDNEQFF.

In this sample, this clone turned up once. The chain employs TRBV5-1 and TRBJ2-3; D possibly matches TRBD1 or TRBD2 (6 bases each). The V and J ends lost 0 bases and 3 bases respectively, with 11 bases between them. The CDR3 contains 15 residues. Germline assignment: CDR1 SGHRS and CDR2 YFSETQ. The CDR3 DNA sequence: TGCGCCAGCAGCTTGGTGGGGGGCGGGACAGATACGCAGTATTTT. Translation gives CASSLVGGGTDTQYF.

The chain combines TRBV7-3 with TRBJ1-2, with D possibly being TRBD1 (5 bases). CDR1 and CDR2 from the germline V gene are SGHTA and FQGTGA. CDR3 length equals 12 residues. Trimming stripped 5 bases from V and 7 bases from J, with 11 bases between. The CDR3 sequence is CASSAPGGGYTF. CDR3 bases: TGTGCCAGCAGCGCCCCCGGGGGTGGCTACACCTTC.

The J gene is TRBJ1-1, the V gene TRBV5-5, with unresolved D. Germline-derived CDR1 and CDR2 are SGHKS and YYEKEE (reference sequence). There are 13 residues in the CDR3. With 4 bases removed from V and 0 bases from J, the gap between germline ends came to 7 bases. In nucleotides, the CDR3 is TGTGCCAGCAGCCAGGTGATGAACACTGAAGCTTTCTTT. Residues: CASSQVMNTEAFF.

This chain links TRBV10-3 with TRBJ1-6; no clear D. The length of the CDR3 is 15 residues. Germline CDR1 ENHRY, CDR2 SYGVKD. The V and J ends lost 0 bases and 7 bases respectively, with 10 bases between them. The CDR3 DNA reads TGTGCCATCAGTGAGTCGGTTTTAGGGAATTCACCCCTCCACTTT. Residues: CAISESVLGNSPLHF.

This chain connects TRBV20-1 to TRBJ2-3, with 11 bases lining up with TRBD2. V shed 3 bases and J 7 bases; nucleotides not matched to a gene: 6. This CDR3 has 14 residues. The germline V gene has CDR1 DFQATT and CDR2 SNEGSKA (reference sequence). CDR3 in amino acids: CSASPGLAVNTQYF. CDR3 DNA sequence: TGCAGTGCTAGTCCGGGACTAGCGGTGAATACGCAGTATTTT.